A selection of T cell receptor beta chains follows, all from one sample in a study of shared clonotypes between healthy human individuals. Profiling relied on immunoSEQ multiplex PCR, and the TCRdb table lists in-frame clones only, not all of them. The sample records about 2.2 million clones, over 85% being singletons. Source material: naive CD8+ T cells from PBMCs. The origin of the receptors is a man aged 18 to 30 in good health. Some clones in this sample may be carry-over from other donors' samples. Both conserved end residues are part of each CDR3. The D gene is left open where the match is weak. Part of the rows lack a size; the others show once, few, many or a class for expanded clones.

CDR3 DNA	CDR3 protein	clone size	V gene	D gene	J gene	CDR3 length
TGTGCCAGTAGGGTCGCTAGCAATCAGCCCCAGCATTTT	CASRVASNQPQHF	NA	TRBV19	NA	TRBJ1-5	13
TGTGCCAGCAGCCCGGAAGACGGCCCCGGTCAGCCCCAGCATTTT	CASSPEDGPGQPQHF	NA	TRBV9	NA	TRBJ1-5	15
TGTGCCTGGAGTGTAGACAGAAGTATTTCCTACGAGCAGTACTTC	CAWSVDRSISYEQYF	NA	TRBV30	NA	TRBJ2-7	15
TGTGCCAGCAGCTTGTACGGACGAAGAGAGACCCAGTACTTC	CASSLYGRRETQYF	NA	TRBV7-6	NA	TRBJ2-5	14
TGTGCCAGCAAGGACAGGGGGCGTTTAGGCTACACCTTC	CASKDRGRLGYTF	NA	TRBV7-9	TRBD1	TRBJ1-2	13
TGCAGCGTTGAAGAAGTAGTCGGGTTTACTGAAGCTTTCTTT	CSVEEVVGFTEAFF	NA	TRBV29-1	NA	TRBJ1-1	14
TGTGCCAGCAGCTTAAGTGAGCAGTTCTTC	CASSLSEQFF	NA	TRBV7-9	NA	TRBJ2-1	10
TGTGCCAGCTCACTCGGGAGGGGTTACAATGAGCAGTTCTTC	CASSLGRGYNEQFF	once	TRBV18	TRBD2	TRBJ2-1	14
TGTGCCAGCCACCCCCCGTACCGGACAGCCTCCGTAACCTACGAGCAGTACTTC	CASHPPYRTASVTYEQYF	NA	TRBV7-9	NA	TRBJ2-7	18
TGCGCCAGCAGCCAAGACAGGGTTGGTAACTATGGCTACACCTTC	CASSQDRVGNYGYTF	NA	TRBV4-3	NA	TRBJ1-2	15
TGTGCCAGCAGGACAGGGGATGAAAAACTGTTTTTT	CASRTGDEKLFF	NA	TRBV7-9	TRBD1	TRBJ1-4	12
TGTGCCAGCAAGTCGCGGGCAGGGGGCTGGGGAAACTATGGCTACACCTTC	CASKSRAGGWGNYGYTF	NA	TRBV2	TRBD1	TRBJ1-2	17
TGTGCCAGTTCCGGGACAGGCACCCTGGTAGAGACCCAGTACTTC	CASSGTGTLVETQYF	NA	TRBV27	TRBD1	TRBJ2-5	15
TGTGCCAGCACGGACCCCAGGGCATACAATGAGCAGTTCTTC	CASTDPRAYNEQFF	once	TRBV13	NA	TRBJ2-1	14
TGTGCCAGCAGCGCTAGTGGGCCGGGTGGGGTGACTGAAGCTTTCTTT	CASSASGPGGVTEAFF	NA	TRBV14	NA	TRBJ1-1	16
TGTGCCTGGAGGTCGGGGGGCTCCTACGAGCAGTACTTC	CAWRSGGSYEQYF	NA	TRBV30	TRBD2	TRBJ2-7	13
TGTGCCACCAGCAACCGGGACAGGGTCGACGAGCAGTACTTC	CATSNRDRVDEQYF	NA	TRBV15	TRBD1	TRBJ2-7	14
TGTGCCAGCAGCGTACCAGCTAGCGGGAGTGGCAATGAGCAGTTCTTC	CASSVPASGSGNEQFF	once	TRBV9	TRBD2	TRBJ2-1	16
TGTGCCAGCAGTTACGACTGGCGGGAGGGGAATGAGCAGTTCTTC	CASSYDWREGNEQFF	NA	TRBV6-6	TRBD2	TRBJ2-1	15
TGTGCCAGCAGCCTCTTCCCGACTAGCGGCTACGAGCAGTACTTC	CASSLFPTSGYEQYF	NA	TRBV7-6	TRBD2	TRBJ2-7	15
TGTGCCAGCAGCTTAGGCTCCCGCTACGAGCAGTACTTC	CASSLGSRYEQYF	NA	TRBV5-4	NA	TRBJ2-7	13
TGTGCCAGCAGTTTATTTCCTATTACCCAGCCCCAGCATTTT	CASSLFPITQPQHF	NA	TRBV27	NA	TRBJ1-5	14
TGTGCCAGCAGTTTTGGTGGGTTGAATCAGCCCCAGCATTTT	CASSFGGLNQPQHF	NA	TRBV28	NA	TRBJ1-5	14
TGTGCCAGCAGCTTGGTACGTCAGGGCAGGGTCGCGTCGACTGAAGCTTTCTTT	CASSLVRQGRVASTEAFF	NA	TRBV5-6	NA	TRBJ1-1	18
TGCGCCAGCAGCCAGGGGGGAATAGCGGCGAGCTCCTACGAGCAGTACTTC	CASSQGGIAASSYEQYF	NA	TRBV4-3	NA	TRBJ2-7	17
TGCGCCAGCAAACCGAACACCGGGGAGCTGTTTTTT	CASKPNTGELFF	NA	TRBV5-1	NA	TRBJ2-2	12
TGCGCCAGCAGCCAAGGAGGGCGGCGGCAGGAGACCCAGTACTTC	CASSQGGRRQETQYF	NA	TRBV4-3	NA	TRBJ2-5	15
TGTGCCAGTATATCAGGGGACAATGAGCAGTTCTTC	CASISGDNEQFF	once	TRBV19	NA	TRBJ2-1	12
TGTGCCAGTAGTTTGGGGACAGGGTTGTTTGGAGAGACCCAGTACTTC	CASSLGTGLFGETQYF	NA	TRBV19	TRBD1	TRBJ2-5	16
TGTGCCAGCAGCACACTAGTTGGGACCGGGGAGCTGTTTTTT	CASSTLVGTGELFF	NA	TRBV7-6	NA	TRBJ2-2	14
TGTGCCAGTAGTTCAGATCAGAGGAGGGCCGTTCGCAATCAGCCCCAGCATTTT	CASSSDQRRAVRNQPQHF	NA	TRBV19	NA	TRBJ1-5	18
TGTGCCAGTAGTATAGCGCGGGTGATTCCGCGGGAGCTGTTTTTT	CASSIARVIPRELFF	NA	TRBV19	NA	TRBJ2-2	15
TGTGCCAGCAGCCAAGAATATCTAGCGGGAGGTTACGAGCAGTACTTC	CASSQEYLAGGYEQYF	NA	TRBV4-2	TRBD2	TRBJ2-7	16
TGTGCCAGCTCTCACAGGGGGCGCATTCCCCAGTACTTC	CASSHRGRIPQYF	NA	TRBV18	TRBD1	TRBJ2-5	13
TGTGCCAGCAGTTCGGGACTAGCGCACTACGAGCAGTACTTC	CASSSGLAHYEQYF	NA	TRBV27	TRBD2	TRBJ2-7	14
TGTGCCAGCAGCCTAGAGGACGGTGGGGGGCGAATCAATGAGCAGTTCTTC	CASSLEDGGGRINEQFF	NA	TRBV13	NA	TRBJ2-1	17
TGCGCCAGCAGCTTGGTTCCGGGCGGCGGAGGAACGATGCAAGAGACCCAGTACTTC	CASSLVPGGGGTMQETQYF	once	TRBV5-1	NA	TRBJ2-5	19
TGTGCCAGCAGTCCCTGGGGGGCCCCGCACACAGATACGCAGTATTTT	CASSPWGAPHTDTQYF	NA	TRBV9	NA	TRBJ2-3	16
TGTGCCAGCAGCGAAAACCGGGACAGGGGGACCTACGAGCAGTACTTC	CASSENRDRGTYEQYF	once	TRBV7-9	TRBD1	TRBJ2-7	16
TGTGCCAGCAGCGCCGGGACTAGCGACTCCACAGATACGCAGTATTTT	CASSAGTSDSTDTQYF	NA	TRBV7-7	TRBD2	TRBJ2-3	16
TGTGCCAGTAGTATAGCTGGGGGTGAAAGTCAGCCCCAGCATTTT	CASSIAGGESQPQHF	NA	TRBV19	NA	TRBJ1-5	15
TGTGCCAGCAGCGAGAGACAGGCTCCCTACGAGCAGTACTTC	CASSERQAPYEQYF	NA	TRBV9	NA	TRBJ2-7	14